This T cell receptor beta chain was observed in a study of cytomegalovirus exposure and HLA in healthy donors. About the research overall: T cells numbering around 200 million yielded more than 95 million unique TCR beta sequences in an earlier analysis. Study observations and caveats: Prior analysis indicated that the majority of TCR beta V segments exhibited productivity approximately 90% or approximately 30% of the time.

Germline lookup yields CDR1 MNHNS and CDR2 SASEGT. Trimming left V 3 bases short and J 3 bases short, with 11 bases between. CDR3 length equals 14 residues. The PCR employed 60 Vbeta primers together with 13 Jbeta primers. Per the authors' pipeline: Later analysis identified tens of millions of unique TCR beta chains, approximately 11 million shared. Generated by immunoSEQ multiplex PCR, the TCRdb table keeps only in-frame clones and is missing some. V, J and clone size derive from that table, while D and trimming were established from the DNA sequence. The profile covers 160,000 or so clones, with over 70% appearing a single time and around 1.6% taken by the ten largest. Worth noting for this clone: The antigen is unknown.

Nominally healthy donors provided the samples, though records likely missed some immune exposures. V gene TRBV6-1 combines with J gene TRBJ1-1; tentative D call: TRBD1 (6 bases). The receptor's source is a woman aged 18-29 years in good health and CMV-seronegative. The sequenced sample was PBMCs. CDR3 nucleotide sequence: TGTGCCAGCAGTGATGGGGGCAAGGACACTGAAGCTTTCTTT. Its protein is CASSDGGKDTEAFF.